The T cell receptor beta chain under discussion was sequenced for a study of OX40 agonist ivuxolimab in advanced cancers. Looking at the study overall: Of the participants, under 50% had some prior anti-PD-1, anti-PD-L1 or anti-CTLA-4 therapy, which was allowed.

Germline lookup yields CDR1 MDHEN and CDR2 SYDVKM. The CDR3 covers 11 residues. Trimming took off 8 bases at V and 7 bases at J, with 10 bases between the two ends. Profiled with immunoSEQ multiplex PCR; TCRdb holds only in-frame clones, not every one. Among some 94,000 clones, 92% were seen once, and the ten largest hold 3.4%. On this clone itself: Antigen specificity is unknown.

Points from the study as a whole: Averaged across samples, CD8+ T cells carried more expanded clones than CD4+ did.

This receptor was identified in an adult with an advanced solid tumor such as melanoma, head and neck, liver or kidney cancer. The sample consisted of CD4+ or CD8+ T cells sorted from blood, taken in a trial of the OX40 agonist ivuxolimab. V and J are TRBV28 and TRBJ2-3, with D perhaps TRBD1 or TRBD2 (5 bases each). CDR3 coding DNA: TGTGCCAGCGGGACGGGTAATACGCAGTATTTT. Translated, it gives CASGTGNTQYF.